A selection of T cell receptor beta chains follows, all from one sample in a study of T cells in Graves' hyperthyroidism and ophthalmopathy. TCRdb reanalysed the multiplex PCR reads using MiXCR and keeps one entry per CDR3 protein. The sample has a few hundred thousand distinct CDR3 sequences; approximately 22% are singletons. The source material was blood. The receptors originated from a woman aged 45-59 years with Graves' hyperthyroidism. Each CDR3 is given without its conserved first and last residue. Fields, in order: D gene, clone size, J gene, V gene, CDR3 protein. A D gene is named only where the DNA matches it firmly. The size of a clone is reported for some rows only, either as once, few or many, or as a class for expanded clones.

D gene: TRBD1
clone size: once
J gene: TRBJ1-3
V gene: TRBV15
CDR3 protein: ATSRDRGTGNTIY

D gene: .
clone size: many
J gene: TRBJ2-7
V gene: TRBV6-1
CDR3 protein: ASSADYEQY

D gene: TRBD2
clone size: many
J gene: TRBJ2-5
V gene: TRBV4-1
CDR3 protein: ASSQPTSGGKQETQY

D gene: TRBD2
clone size: .
J gene: TRBJ2-2
V gene: TRBV28
CDR3 protein: ASSYPPMMSGRARNTGELF

D gene: .
clone size: many
J gene: TRBJ1-1
V gene: TRBV6-1
CDR3 protein: ASILMNTEAF

D gene: TRBD2
clone size: many
J gene: TRBJ2-1
V gene: TRBV6-1
CDR3 protein: ASSTGTSGMSYNEQF

D gene: TRBD2
clone size: few
J gene: TRBJ2-1
V gene: TRBV15
CDR3 protein: ATSETGTSGRAGYNEQF

D gene: TRBD1
clone size: many
J gene: TRBJ1-1
V gene: TRBV28
CDR3 protein: ASSLTGQGESEAF

D gene: .
clone size: many
J gene: TRBJ2-1
V gene: TRBV3-1
CDR3 protein: ASSQVTGSYNEQF

D gene: TRBD1
clone size: many
J gene: TRBJ1-5
V gene: TRBV27
CDR3 protein: ASSRQGASNQPQH

D gene: .
clone size: many
J gene: TRBJ1-6
V gene: TRBV20-1
CDR3 protein: SARGGNSPLH

D gene: .
clone size: few
J gene: TRBJ1-3
V gene: TRBV20-1
CDR3 protein: SARGNPSGNTIY

D gene: TRBD1
clone size: .
J gene: TRBJ1-2
V gene: TRBV30
CDR3 protein: AWSRDRRNYGYT

D gene: .
clone size: .
J gene: TRBJ1-3
V gene: TRBV28
CDR3 protein: ASRGGLLSGNTIY

D gene: .
clone size: many
J gene: TRBJ2-1
V gene: TRBV6-5
CDR3 protein: ASSYSAGTNSYNEQF

D gene: .
clone size: many
J gene: TRBJ1-2
V gene: TRBV28
CDR3 protein: ASSLSGIAEGYT

D gene: .
clone size: .
J gene: TRBJ2-7
V gene: TRBV6-2/TRBV6-3
CDR3 protein: ASRFAPGKKQQY

D gene: .
clone size: few
J gene: TRBJ1-6
V gene: TRBV3-1
CDR3 protein: ASSQVQGSNSPLH

D gene: .
clone size: .
J gene: TRBJ1-2
V gene: TRBV19
CDR3 protein: ASMVTGPNYGYT

D gene: TRBD1
clone size: many
J gene: TRBJ1-2
V gene: TRBV6-1
CDR3 protein: ASSERDSNLYGYT

D gene: TRBD1
clone size: few
J gene: TRBJ2-7
V gene: TRBV10-3
CDR3 protein: AINPRQGGNEQY

D gene: TRBD1
clone size: .
J gene: TRBJ2-7
V gene: TRBV28
CDR3 protein: ASSFGTGGRLRTYEQY

D gene: .
clone size: few
J gene: TRBJ2-4
V gene: TRBV5-6
CDR3 protein: ASIGQEKNIQY

D gene: .
clone size: many
J gene: TRBJ2-2
V gene: TRBV12-3/TRBV12-4
CDR3 protein: ATSNTGELF

D gene: .
clone size: .
J gene: TRBJ2-4
V gene: TRBV28
CDR3 protein: ASSLRAPGKNIQY

D gene: .
clone size: once
J gene: TRBJ1-2
V gene: TRBV20-1
CDR3 protein: SASETGRDYGYT

D gene: .
clone size: .
J gene: TRBJ2-3
V gene: TRBV20-1
CDR3 protein: SARGAGLGTDTQY

D gene: .
clone size: few
J gene: TRBJ2-6
V gene: TRBV6-1
CDR3 protein: ASRNKSSGANVLT

D gene: .
clone size: many
J gene: TRBJ1-1
V gene: TRBV18
CDR3 protein: ASSPFEVTEAF

D gene: .
clone size: few
J gene: TRBJ2-3
V gene: TRBV14
CDR3 protein: ASSNQQSSTDTQY

D gene: .
clone size: .
J gene: TRBJ2-1
V gene: TRBV2
CDR3 protein: ASSLRGSPHNEQF

D gene: .
clone size: many
J gene: TRBJ2-7
V gene: TRBV6-6
CDR3 protein: ASSYSRLDEQY

D gene: TRBD2
clone size: many
J gene: TRBJ2-1
V gene: TRBV28
CDR3 protein: ASIPFYGTSGSPSYNEQF

D gene: TRBD1
clone size: .
J gene: TRBJ1-1
V gene: TRBV28
CDR3 protein: ASGVPGGRKSTEAF

D gene: TRBD1
clone size: many
J gene: TRBJ2-1
V gene: TRBV12-3/TRBV12-4
CDR3 protein: ASSPVAIPGTGDNEQF

D gene: .
clone size: many
J gene: TRBJ1-1
V gene: TRBV20-1
CDR3 protein: SAPLAGSNTEAF

D gene: .
clone size: many
J gene: TRBJ1-5
V gene: TRBV6-1
CDR3 protein: ASSQGTVGNQPQH

D gene: .
clone size: few
J gene: TRBJ2-2
V gene: TRBV9
CDR3 protein: ASSVRTRGLNTGELF

D gene: TRBD1
clone size: many
J gene: TRBJ1-2
V gene: TRBV10-1
CDR3 protein: ASSEFRDSLEGYT

D gene: TRBD1
clone size: few
J gene: TRBJ2-5
V gene: TRBV5-1
CDR3 protein: ASGFRTGVETQY

D gene: TRBD1
clone size: many
J gene: TRBJ1-5
V gene: TRBV5-1
CDR3 protein: ASSSTGGSNQPQH

D gene: TRBD1
clone size: many
J gene: TRBJ2-5
V gene: TRBV29-1
CDR3 protein: SVEGPTGVGETQY

D gene: TRBD1
clone size: .
J gene: TRBJ2-4
V gene: TRBV6-1
CDR3 protein: ASGQGALSGSQAKNIQY

D gene: .
clone size: once
J gene: TRBJ1-2
V gene: TRBV6-2/TRBV6-3
CDR3 protein: ASSYSRQQSGGYT

D gene: .
clone size: few
J gene: TRBJ2-3
V gene: TRBV12-3/TRBV12-4
CDR3 protein: ASSSSSPTDTQY

D gene: .
clone size: few
J gene: TRBJ2-6
V gene: TRBV20-1
CDR3 protein: SAGTGANVLT

D gene: .
clone size: .
J gene: TRBJ2-7
V gene: TRBV7-7
CDR3 protein: ASSPGSVYEQY

D gene: .
clone size: once
J gene: TRBJ1-5
V gene: TRBV5-1
CDR3 protein: AFGRGRQSQPQH

D gene: .
clone size: few
J gene: TRBJ1-2
V gene: TRBV2
CDR3 protein: ASSESRVSYGYT

D gene: .
clone size: many
J gene: TRBJ2-1
V gene: TRBV2
CDR3 protein: ASSAQGNEQF

D gene: TRBD2
clone size: many
J gene: TRBJ2-3
V gene: TRBV7-3
CDR3 protein: ASSLMGTSGTQY

D gene: TRBD2
clone size: .
J gene: TRBJ2-3
V gene: TRBV4-2
CDR3 protein: ASSQEAGGPGTDTQY